These T cell receptor beta chains were read from a single sample in a study of shared T cell receptors in the human thymus. Profiling relied on immunoSEQ multiplex PCR, and the TCRdb table lists in-frame clones only, not all of them. In the table there are roughly 710,000 clones, roughly 85% of which are singletons. This same sample was also part of a study on human thymus T cells.

The sequenced material came from thymocytes. The receptors stem from a girl under three years old with a congenital heart defect. Each CDR3 is given with its conserved first and last residue. The D gene is left open where the match is weak. The size field is filled for only some rows; it gives once, few, many or a size class.

.,TRBV28,TRBJ1-5,.,CASSWLYSNQPQHF,TGTGCCAGCAGTTGGCTTTATAGCAATCAGCCCCAGCATTTT
.,TRBV2,TRBJ2-5,TRBD1,CASSGGGTGETQYF,TGTGCCAGCAGTGGGGGGGGGACAGGGGAGACCCAGTACTTC
.,TRBV30,TRBJ1-2,.,CAWSVRRQDSGGYTF,TGTGCCTGGAGTGTAAGAAGGCAGGATTCGGGAGGCTACACCTTC
once,TRBV5-4,TRBJ2-1,TRBD1,CASRAPWDRGIPEQFF,TGTGCCAGCAGGGCCCCATGGGACAGAGGAATCCCCGAGCAGTTCTTC
.,TRBV18,TRBJ2-1,TRBD1,CASSPTGGSSYNEQFF,TGTGCCAGCTCACCGACAGGGGGCAGCTCCTACAATGAGCAGTTCTTC
.,TRBV5-6,TRBJ2-5,.,CASSFNNFVQYF,TGTGCCAGCAGCTTCAACAATTTTGTCCAGTACTTC
.,TRBV13,TRBJ1-1,TRBD1,CASQYLGQNNEAFF,TGTGCCAGCCAATATTTGGGACAGAATAATGAAGCTTTCTTT
.,TRBV7-2,TRBJ2-5,.,CASSLVQGGAETQYF,TGTGCCAGCAGCTTAGTACAGGGGGGGGCGGAGACCCAGTACTTC
.,TRBV6-6,TRBJ2-4,.,CAIQRQAKGWNIQYF,TGTGCCATCCAGCGACAGGCCAAGGGGTGGAACATTCAGTACTTC
.,TRBV2,TRBJ1-2,.,CASSDRGWHGYTF,TGTGCCAGCAGTGACAGGGGCTGGCATGGCTACACCTTC
.,TRBV15,TRBJ2-4,.,CATSRDWRAESKRIQYF,TGTGCCACCAGCAGAGATTGGAGAGCTGAGTCTAAACGAATTCAGTACTTC
.,TRBV28,TRBJ2-5,.,CATLDKETQYF,TGTGCCACTTTGGACAAAGAGACCCAGTACTTC
.,TRBV27,TRBJ2-6,TRBD1,CASSFVGQGVYSGANVLTF,TGTGCCAGCAGTTTTGTGGGACAGGGGGTTTATTCTGGGGCCAACGTCCTGACTTTC
.,TRBV6-6,TRBJ2-1,.,CASSTLDRNSYNEQFF,TGTGCCAGCAGTACCCTTGACAGGAACTCCTACAATGAGCAGTTCTTC
once,TRBV19,TRBJ1-2,TRBD1,CARQGGGRGGYTF,TGTGCCAGACAGGGGGGGGGTAGGGGTGGCTACACCTTC
.,TRBV7-8,TRBJ2-2,.,CASSLRTGVNTGELFF,TGTGCCAGCAGCCTACGGACGGGGGTTAACACCGGGGAGCTGTTTTTT
.,TRBV9,TRBJ2-7,TRBD2,CASSARGEGYEQYF,TGTGCCAGCAGCGCCCGGGGGGAGGGTTACGAGCAGTACTTC
.,TRBV2,TRBJ2-7,TRBD1,CARGGTGGSYEQYF,TGTGCCAGAGGTGGGACAGGGGGCTCCTACGAGCAGTACTTC
.,TRBV18,TRBJ1-5,TRBD1,CASSPPGQSNQPQHF,TGTGCCAGCTCACCGCCGGGACAGTCCAATCAGCCCCAGCATTTT
.,TRBV14,TRBJ1-4,TRBD1,CASSGTGSDEKLFF,TGTGCCAGCAGCGGGACAGGCAGCGATGAAAAACTGTTTTTT
.,TRBV11-2,TRBJ1-1,.,CASSLENGGLSTEAFF,TGTGCCAGCAGCTTAGAAAACGGGGGGCTGAGCACTGAAGCTTTCTTT
.,TRBV18,TRBJ1-1,TRBD1,CASSLPGQGSTEAFF,TGTGCCAGCTCACTCCCGGGACAGGGTAGCACTGAAGCTTTCTTT
.,TRBV4-3,TRBJ1-2,TRBD1,CASSQEFGTGKLGVYGYTF,TGCGCCAGCAGCCAAGAATTCGGGACAGGGAAGTTGGGTGTCTATGGCTACACCTTC
.,TRBV19,TRBJ1-1,TRBD1,CASSVLYRGSGDTEAFF,TGTGCCAGTAGTGTTTTATACAGGGGGTCAGGTGACACTGAAGCTTTCTTT
once,TRBV9,TRBJ2-3,TRBD2,CASSVEGGERTSLTDTQYF,TGTGCCAGCAGCGTAGAGGGGGGGGAGAGGACTAGCCTCACAGATACGCAGTATTTT
.,TRBV15,TRBJ1-2,.,CATSRGGEGGYGYTF,TGTGCCACCAGCAGAGGGGGGGAGGGGGGCTATGGCTACACCTTC
.,TRBV5-1,TRBJ1-4,.,CASSALGDEKLFF,TGCGCCAGCAGCGCGTTGGGAGATGAAAAACTGTTTTTT
.,TRBV5-1,TRBJ1-2,TRBD1,CASSSDREDYGYTF,TGCGCCAGCAGCTCGGACAGGGAGGACTATGGCTACACCTTC